This T cell receptor beta chain comes out of a study of a mutant IDH1 vaccine in newly diagnosed glioma. Study summary: Previous treatment comprised radiotherapy, temozolomide, or both, mostly both. Study-level findings and limits: Pseudoprogression appeared independent of alterations in top peripheral clonotypes.

Time point described: week 47, end of study. In the vaccine, a single dose held 300 ug of the mutant IDH1 20-mer peptide, along with topical imiquimod. Data came from immunoSEQ multiplex PCR; TCRdb stores just in-frame clones and leaves some out. The repertoire holds 50,000 to 55,000 clones, with 65% as singletons. A note on this clone: What it binds is not known.

The CDR3 has 14 residues. Between the trimmed V and J ends, which lost 5 bases and 3 bases, there was a span of 13 bases. The V gene's germline CDR1 is SNHLY and CDR2 FYNNEI. The specimen was peripheral blood mononuclear cells (PBMCs), collected from a glioma patient whose treatment included an IDH1 peptide vaccine. The chain combines TRBV2 with TRBJ1-1; D is uncertain. The TCR comes from a middle-aged man with glioma. Some clones in this sample may be carry-over from other donors' samples. The DNA for the CDR3 is TGTGCCAGCAGTAAGGCGTGGGGTTACACTGAAGCTTTCTTT. Protein product: CASSKAWGYTEAFF. Looking up the rest from reference TRBV2 and TRBJ1-1 gives the full variable domain: EPEVTQTPSHQVTQMGQEVILRCVPISNHLYFYWYRQILGQKVEFLVSFYNNEISEKSEIFDDQFSVERPDGSNFTLKIRSTKLEDSAMYFCASSKAWGYTEAFFGQGTRLTVV.